This entry lists 21 T cell receptor beta chains sequenced from one sample in a study of blood T cell repertoires in COVID-19. TCRdb's copy holds only in-frame clones and misses some; the assay was immunoSEQ multiplex PCR. The repertoire holds some 170,000 clones, approximately 90% seen once, with about 1.6% in the top ten. The sample comprised peripheral blood. The receptors shown here come from a woman in her fifties or sixties with acute or convalescent COVID-19.

The V and J genes are TRBV3-1 (or the pseudogene TRBV3-2) and TRBJ2-1; 7 nucleotides agree with TRBD2. From germline, CDR1 is LGHDT and CDR2 YNNKEL (reference sequence). With V trimmed by 4 bases and J by 8 bases, 11 bases remained unmatched. The CDR3 extends over 15 amino acids. The CDR3, as DNA: TGTGCCAGCAGCCTTTCTGCGGGGGAAAAGGATGAGCAGTTCTTC. Translating it yields CASSLSAGEKDEQFF.

The chain links TRBV30 to TRBJ1-5; D perhaps matches TRBD1 (6 bases). This CDR3 comprises 14 residues. Trimming shortened V by 0 bases and J by 4 bases, and 10 bases separated the two germline ends. CDR1 is GTSNPN, CDR2 SVGIG, per germline (reference sequence). The CDR3 spells CAWSVGQGNQPQHF. The CDR3 nucleotides are TGTGCCTGGAGTGTAGGTCAGGGGAATCAGCCCCAGCATTTT.

This rearrangement joins TRBV6-6 to TRBJ1-3, with D uncertain. V shed 0 bases and J shed 11 bases, with 5 bases lying between them. Germline loops: CDR1 MNHNY, CDR2 SVGAGI (reference sequence). The CDR3 contains 11 residues. The CDR3 nucleotides read TGTGCCAGCAGTTACTCTCACTCCATATATTTT. It translates to CASSYSHSIYF.

The chain links TRBV28 to TRBJ2-5, with D perhaps matching TRBD1 (6 bases). Germline assignment: CDR1 MDHEN and CDR2 SYDVKM. V was clipped by 2 bases and J by 2 bases, with 9 bases between them. The CDR3 length is 14 residues. This chain's CDR3 is CASSLDRLQETQYF. For the CDR3, the DNA is TGTGCCAGCAGTTTAGACAGGCTACAAGAGACCCAGTACTTC.

This sequence joins TRBV4-3 and TRBJ2-7, with D perhaps TRBD2 (5 bases). Trimming removed 0 bases at V and 1 base at J, with 13 bases between. Per germline, CDR1 LGHNA and CDR2 YSLEER. The CDR3 has 16 residues. This CDR3 is CASSQDKSGASYEQYF. The CDR3 coding sequence is TGCGCCAGCAGCCAAGATAAGAGCGGAGCTTCCTACGAGCAGTACTTC.

The chain carries TRBV5-5 and TRBJ2-3; 7 bases agree with TRBD1. This CDR3 region has 15 residues. The junction had 6 bases not matched to a gene; V was cut back by 4 bases and J by 1 base. From germline, CDR1 is SGHKS and CDR2 YYEKEE (reference sequence). The CDR3 bases are TGTGCCAGCAGCGTACAGGGGTCCCGCACAGATACGCAGTATTTT. Amino acid sequence: CASSVQGSRTDTQYF.

The chain has TRBV2 and TRBJ2-3; tentatively, D is TRBD1 (5 bases). Deletions cut 7 bases from V and 0 bases from J, with 17 bases between. The CDR3 runs to 16 residues. The germline gives CDR1 SNHLY, CDR2 FYNNEI. CDR3 protein: CASIRSGAPSTDTQYF. The CDR3, as DNA: TGTGCCAGCATTCGGAGTGGGGCACCTAGCACAGATACGCAGTATTTT.

The chain carries TRBV2 and TRBJ1-1; tentative D call: TRBD1 (5 bases). The CDR3 length is 13 residues. CDR1 and CDR2 from the germline V gene are SNHLY and FYNNEI. The V and J ends lost 7 bases and 3 bases respectively, with 12 bases between them. CDR3 DNA sequence: TGTGCCAGCAAGCAGGGCAGGGACACTGAAGCTTTCTTT. The encoded protein is CASKQGRDTEAFF. Full variable domain (remainder filled in from reference TRBV2 and TRBJ1-1): EPEVTQTPSHQVTQMGQEVILRCVPISNHLYFYWYRQILGQKVEFLVSFYNNEISEKSEIFDDQFSVERPDGSNFTLKIRSTKLEDSAMYFCASKQGRDTEAFFGQGTRLTVV.

DNA for the CDR3: TGTGCCAGCAGTTACTCACAAAACTCCTACAATGAGCAGTTCTTC. Protein product: CASSYSQNSYNEQFF. V is TRBV6-5 and J is TRBJ2-1; D is ambiguous. The CDR3 is 15 amino acids. Germline V gene data show CDR1 as MNHEY and CDR2 as SVGAGI. The V and J ends lost 0 bases and 0 bases respectively, with 6 bases between them.

The chain uses TRBV30 and TRBJ2-3; 9 bases line up with TRBD2. Germline trimming cut 3 bases from V and 2 bases from J; bases unmatched to any gene: 9. The germline V gene encodes CDR1 GTSNPN and CDR2 SVGIG (reference sequence). The CDR3 length is 16 residues. The CDR3 spells CAWSRLLAGHTDTQYF. Here the CDR3 DNA reads TGTGCCTGGAGCCGTTTACTAGCGGGCCACACAGATACGCAGTATTTT. The complete variable domain, with remaining parts taken from reference TRBV30 and TRBJ2-3, reads SQTIHQWPATLVQPVGSPLSLECTVEGTSNPNLYWYRQAAGRGLQLLFYSVGIGQISSEVPQNLSASRPQDRQFILSSKKLLLSDSGFYLCAWSRLLAGHTDTQYFGPGTRLTVL.

A few counts support this clone. The rearrangement joins TRBV3-1 (or the pseudogene TRBV3-2) to TRBJ1-6, with no clear D. CDR3 length: 14 residues. Germline V gives CDR1 LGHDT, CDR2 YNNKEL (reference sequence). The V end was cut by 1 base, the J end by 10 bases, with 11 bases between. The CDR3 protein is CASSQASGISPLHF. The CDR3 coding sequence is TGTGCCAGCAGCCAAGCAAGCGGAATATCACCCCTCCACTTT.

In this sample, this clone turned up once. CDR3 sequence reads: CASGPGGRGNTIYF. Written as DNA, the CDR3 is TGTGCTAGTGGTCCCGGGGGTCGTGGAAACACCATATATTTT. The gene calls are TRBV12-5 and TRBJ1-3; TRBD1 might be the D (5 bases). Trimming shortened V by 5 bases and J by 3 bases, and 11 bases separated the two germline ends. Germline V CDR1 and CDR2: LGHNT, FRNRAP. This CDR3 comprises 14 residues.

The chain carries TRBV4-1 and TRBJ1-3; a weak D match, TRBD1 (5 bases). This CDR3 is 16 amino acids long. V lost 0 bases to trimming and J lost 8 bases, with 17 bases between them. Germline CDR1 MGHRA, CDR2 YSYEKL. This CDR3 reads CASSQDYQGRVYTIYF. The CDR3 DNA sequence: TGCGCCAGCAGCCAAGATTACCAGGGAAGAGTATACACCATATATTTT.

The sample holds one count of this clone. The chain couples TRBV7-9 to TRBJ2-7; TRBD2 might be the D (5 bases). V lost 5 bases to trimming and J lost 6 bases, with 14 bases between them. The CDR3 runs to 13 residues. CDR1 SEHNR and CDR2 FQNEAQ come from the germline V gene (reference sequence). CDR3 region: CASSVPSAGEQYF. CDR3 sequence (DNA): TGTGCCAGCAGCGTTCCTTCGGCGGGCGAGCAGTACTTC.

For the CDR3, the DNA is TGTGCCAGTAGCAGCGACAGGGGATCGAATCAGCCCCAGCATTTT. Amino acids: CASSSDRGSNQPQHF. The V gene is TRBV19, the J gene TRBJ1-5, with TRBD1 matching 8 bases. Germline V CDR1 and CDR2: LNHDA, SQIVND (reference sequence). V shed 6 bases, J shed 4 bases, and the junction held 8 bases outside the gene matches. There are 15 residues in the CDR3. Looking up the rest from reference TRBV19 and TRBJ1-5 gives the full variable domain: DGGITQSPKYLFRKEGQNVTLSCEQNLNHDAMYWYRQDPGQGLRLIYYSQIVNDFQKGDIAEGYSVSREKKESFPLTVTSAQKNPTAFYLCASSSDRGSNQPQHFGDGTRLSIL.

This clone was observed a handful of times. The V call is TRBV5-1, the J call TRBJ2-2; 9 bases are a match to TRBD1. Unmatched junction bases numbered 4, after V lost 4 bases and J lost 3 bases. Per the germline V gene, CDR1 is SGHRS and CDR2 is YFSETQ. This CDR3 comprises 15 residues. CDR3 loop: CASSNRDRDTGELFF. CDR3 DNA: TGCGCCAGCAGCAACCGGGACAGGGACACCGGGGAGCTGTTTTTT. Full variable domain (outside the CDR3, taken from reference TRBV5-1 and TRBJ2-2): KAGVTQTPRYLIKTRGQQVTLSCSPISGHRSVSWYQQTPGQGLQFLFEYFSETQRNKGNFPGRFSGRQFSNSRSEMNVSTLELGDSALYLCASSNRDRDTGELFFGEGSRLTVL.

J is TRBJ2-3 and V is TRBV7-9; the D gene is possibly TRBD2 (6 bases). The CDR3 sequence is 19 residues long. V lost 5 bases, J lost 0 bases, and 24 bases lay in between. CDR1 is SEHNR and CDR2 is FQNEAQ in the germline V gene (reference sequence). The CDR3 bases are TGTGCCAGCAGCCGACGGGGGTTTAGCGTGACGACTAGCACAGATACGCAGTATTTT. Its protein is CASSRRGFSVTTSTDTQYF.

This CDR3 reads CASSGEGQGFFHEQYF. The CDR3 coding sequence is TGTGCCAGCAGTGGAGAGGGACAGGGGTTTTTCCACGAGCAGTACTTC. This sequence joins TRBV6-2 or TRBV6-3 and TRBJ2-7, with 10 bases that match TRBD1. The germline CDR1 and CDR2 sequences are MNHEY and SVGEGT. The J segment lost 5 bases and the V segment lost 5 bases, leaving 12 bases of the junction unmatched. The CDR3 has 16 residues.

The chain combines TRBV30 with TRBJ1-1; 7 bases align to TRBD1. The trim removed 5 bases at V and 5 bases at J, leaving 8 bases unmatched. The CDR3 extends over 13 amino acids. CDR1 is GTSNPN, CDR2 SVGIG, per germline (reference sequence). The CDR3, as DNA: TGTGCCTGGGACCGAGGGGGCGGAACTGAAGCTTTCTTT. Translated, it gives CAWDRGGGTEAFF.

The chain uses TRBV24-1 and TRBJ2-7, with D perhaps TRBD1 (6 bases). The V end lost 9 bases, the J end lost 1 base, and 12 bases lay between the germline ends. This CDR3 has 13 amino acids. Germline V gene lookup returns CDR1 KGHDR and CDR2 SFDVKD. The CDR3 DNA sequence: TGTGCCACCCAAGGGGGACATTCCTACGAGCAGTACTTC. Translating it yields CATQGGHSYEQYF.

The chain employs TRBV6-5 and TRBJ2-7; 8 bases map to TRBD1. CDR3 size: 15 residues. CDR1 is MNHEY and CDR2 is SVGAGI in the germline V gene. After removal of 6 bases from V and 4 bases from J, the junction contained 11 bases not matched to a gene. CDR3 DNA: TGTGCCAGCAGCCGTGCCGGGACAGGCGATTACGAGCAGTACTTC. Translating gives CASSRAGTGDYEQYF.